This TCR beta chain was observed in a study of T cells in Graves' hyperthyroidism and ophthalmopathy. This clonotype appeared many times. Amplified TCR beta CDR3 regions derived from RNA transcripts. HTBI primers were the set used in a first-round RT-PCR of the TCR CDR3. TCRdb analysed the multiplex PCR reads with MiXCR anew, one entry per CDR3 protein. Altogether roughly 720,000 distinct CDR3 sequences are present, roughly 17% being singletons, with the ten largest covering 15% to 17%. A lack of ophthalmopathy progression within 18 months defined stable Graves' hyperthyroidism. Germline CDR1 SQVTM, CDR2 ANQGSEA. V lost 4 bases to trimming and J lost 5 bases, with 11 bases between them. The CDR3 loop spans 12 amino acids.

The chain is built from TRBV29-1 and TRBJ1-2; perhaps TRBD1 as D (6 bases). The specimen was blood. The TCR comes from a man aged 50 to 59 with Graves' hyperthyroidism. The CDR3, as DNA: TGCAGCGTTGTACAGGGAGGGTATGGCTACACCTTC. Protein product: CSVVQGGYGYTF.